This T cell receptor (beta chain) was recovered during a study of blood T cell repertoires in COVID-19 (dated by TCRdb to between 2020 and 2021). Study-level background: Samples from collaborators originated in the United States, Italy and Spain and spanned both the acute and convalescent phases of COVID-19. Nearly every sample came with metadata listing a de-identified subject ID, COVID-19 status, age in years and sex. The samples were drawn from the first 160 participants of the ongoing ImmuneRACE study and from 1,254 subjects provided by 6 global collaborators. Subjects who had been exposed to COVID-19, were actively infected with it, or had recovered from it provided the deeply sampled blood TCRbeta repertoires that made up the dataset. The repertoires were released in a freely available public database intended as a resource for research on the immune response to SARS-CoV-2. The prospective study material was composed of cDNA or gDNA derived from T cells, B-cell-depleted T cells, or PBMCs. Where HLA class I and class II types were available, the types were taken from metadata supplied by the sample provider, not from assay-based typing. Paper-wide results and their limitations: The amount of clinical and demographic metadata varied by source and participant and was provided uncurated.

To note about this clone: The antigen it binds to is not known. Base-call qualities are not available, and no considerably larger clone is one nucleotide away.

In the prospective study, participants were about 18 to 95 years old, resided in around 25 geographic areas of the United States, and were enrolled through a virtual design. In the prospective study, participants were assigned to cohorts based on the clinical history participants reported in a screening survey and a study questionnaire. ImmuneRACE Cohort 3 recovered participants were defined by two consecutive negative NP/OP PCR tests, healthcare professional clearance, or symptom resolution. Each participant in the prospective study had whole blood, serum and a nasopharyngeal or oropharyngeal swab collected by mobile phlebotomists. Prospective study participants could optionally give additional blood draws and questionnaires over a roughly 2-month period. Prospective study blood samples were shipped either frozen or at room temperature before DNA extraction. TCRbeta CDR3 regions were amplified from genomic DNA by means of the immunoSEQ Assay, a bias-controlled multiplex PCR. The original pipeline was this. The number of nucleated cells in each sample was estimated by amplification of reference gene primers within the assay. Sequence reads were collapsed and filtered to measure the absolute abundance of every unique TCRbeta CDR3 rearrangement. Productive Simpson clonality was computed per sample as the square root of Simpson's diversity index over productive rearrangements. Drawn from immuneACCESS, this table holds only the in-frame rearrangements with V and J called that TCRdb kept. Clones are partly lost; checked studies trace under half to an unresolved V gene and leave the rest unexplained. For V, J and clone size, that table is used; D and trimming come from the DNA. The sample includes about 400,000 clones, with roughly 91% observed a single time. The ten most abundant clones make up less than 2% of the sample.

For CDR1 and CDR2, the germline V gene lists MDHEN and SYDVKM. Trimming at the junction amounts to 7 bases on V and 0 bases on J, and the germline ends lie 12 bases apart. The CDR3 has 14 amino acids, counting the end cysteine and phenylalanine. The retained sequence is limited to the CDR3, 42 bases, with the frame set at the first base. Input material: PBMCs or T cells enriched from blood (not recorded which). The rearranged chain carries TRBV28 and TRBJ1-2, with no confident D gene call. The clonotype comes from a woman aged 30 to 39 who had recovered from COVID-19. In nucleotide form, the sequence is TGTGCCAGCAATAACAGAGTTTCTAACTATGGCTACACCTTC. This gives the protein CASNNRVSNYGYTF.